One T cell receptor (beta chain) is described in this entry. Its target is not known. RNA transcripts gave rise to amplified TCR beta CDR3 regions. Using the HTBI primer set, a first-round RT-PCR was run on the TCR CDR3. MiXCR, run by TCRdb on the multiplex PCR reads, gives a single entry per CDR3 protein. Here the sample spans roughly 500,000 distinct CDR3 sequences, 46% being singletons. This specimen comes from a study of T cells in Graves' hyperthyroidism and ophthalmopathy. The V gene's germline CDR1 is MNHEY and CDR2 SMNVEV (reference sequence). V lost 6 bases, J lost 4 bases, and 11 bases stayed unmatched. The CDR3 consists of 15 residues. Findings and limits, study-wide: Most clonotypes expanded in thyroid above 0.001 were likewise present in blood. Onset of ophthalmopathy came a median approximately 6 months after the model predicted it.

The sequence was collected from an adult woman with Graves' disease, either hyperthyroidism or ophthalmopathy (not recorded which). Specimen: peripheral blood or thyroid tissue (not recorded which). The chain employs TRBV27 and TRBJ1-1; TRBD1 matches 7 bases. CDR3 region: CASRWAGGGSTEAFF. The CDR3 DNA reads TGTGCCAGCAGGTGGGCAGGGGGGGGAAGCACTGAAGCTTTCTTT.